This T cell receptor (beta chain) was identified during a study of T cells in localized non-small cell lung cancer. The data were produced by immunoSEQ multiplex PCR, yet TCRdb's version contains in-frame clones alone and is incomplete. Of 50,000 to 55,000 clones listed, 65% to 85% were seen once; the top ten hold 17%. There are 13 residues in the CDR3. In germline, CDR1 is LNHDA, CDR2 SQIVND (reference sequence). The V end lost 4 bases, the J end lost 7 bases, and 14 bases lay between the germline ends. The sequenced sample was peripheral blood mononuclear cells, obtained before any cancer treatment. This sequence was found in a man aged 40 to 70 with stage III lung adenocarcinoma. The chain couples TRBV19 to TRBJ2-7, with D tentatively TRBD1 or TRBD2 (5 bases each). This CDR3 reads CASSTGTLGEQYF. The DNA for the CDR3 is TGTGCCAGTAGTACCGGGACCCTGGGAGAGCAGTACTTC.